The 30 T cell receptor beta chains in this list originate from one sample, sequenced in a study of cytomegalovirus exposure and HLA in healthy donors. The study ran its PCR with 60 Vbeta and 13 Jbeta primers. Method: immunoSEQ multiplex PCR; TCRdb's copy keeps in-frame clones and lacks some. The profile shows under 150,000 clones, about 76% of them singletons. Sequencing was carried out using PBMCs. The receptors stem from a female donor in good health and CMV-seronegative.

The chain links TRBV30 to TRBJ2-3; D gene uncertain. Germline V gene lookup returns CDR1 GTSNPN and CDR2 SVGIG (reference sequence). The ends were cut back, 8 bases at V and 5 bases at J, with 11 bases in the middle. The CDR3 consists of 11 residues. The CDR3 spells CAQAFQDTQYF. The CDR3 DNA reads TGTGCCCAGGCATTTCAAGATACGCAGTATTTT. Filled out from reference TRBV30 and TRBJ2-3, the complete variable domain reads SQTIHQWPATLVQPVGSPLSLECTVEGTSNPNLYWYRQAAGRGLQLLFYSVGIGQISSEVPQNLSASRPQDRQFILSSKKLLLSDSGFYLCAQAFQDTQYFGPGTRLTVL.

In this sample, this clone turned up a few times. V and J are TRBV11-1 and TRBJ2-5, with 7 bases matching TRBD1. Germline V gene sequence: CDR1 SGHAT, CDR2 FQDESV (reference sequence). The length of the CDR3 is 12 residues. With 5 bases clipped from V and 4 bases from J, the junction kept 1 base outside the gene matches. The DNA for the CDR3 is TGTGCCAGCAGCCGGGACAGAGAGACCCAGTACTTC. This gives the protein CASSRDRETQYF.

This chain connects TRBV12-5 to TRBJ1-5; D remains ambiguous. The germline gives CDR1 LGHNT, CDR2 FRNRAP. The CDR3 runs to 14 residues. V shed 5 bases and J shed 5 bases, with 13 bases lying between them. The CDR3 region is CASGTGFPDQPQHF. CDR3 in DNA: TGTGCTAGTGGTACGGGGTTCCCGGATCAGCCCCAGCATTTT. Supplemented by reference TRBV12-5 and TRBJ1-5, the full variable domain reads DARVTQTPRHKVTEMGQEVTMRCQPILGHNTVFWYRQTMMQGLELLAYFRNRAPLDDSGMPKDRFSAEMPDATLATLKIQPSEPRDSAVYFCASGTGFPDQPQHFGDGTRLSIL.

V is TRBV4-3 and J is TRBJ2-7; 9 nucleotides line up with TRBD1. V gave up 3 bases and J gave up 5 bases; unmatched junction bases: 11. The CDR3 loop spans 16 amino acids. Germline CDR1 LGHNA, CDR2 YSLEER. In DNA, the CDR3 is TGCGCCAGCAGCCAGTTCCCGGGACAGGGTTTTGACGAGCAGTACTTC. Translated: CASSQFPGQGFDEQYF.

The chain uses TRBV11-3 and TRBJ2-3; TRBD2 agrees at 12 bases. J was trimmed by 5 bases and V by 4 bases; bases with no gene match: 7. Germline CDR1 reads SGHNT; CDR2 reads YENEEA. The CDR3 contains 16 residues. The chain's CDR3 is CASSSSSGRAIDTQYF. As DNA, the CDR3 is TGTGCCAGCAGCTCGTCTAGCGGGAGGGCAATAGATACGCAGTATTTT. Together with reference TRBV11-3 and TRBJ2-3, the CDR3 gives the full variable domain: EAGVVQSPRYKIIEKKQPVAFWCNPISGHNTLYWYLQNLGQGPELLIRYENEEAVDDSQLPKDRFSAERLKGVDSTLKIQPAELGDSAVYLCASSSSSGRAIDTQYFGPGTRLTVL.

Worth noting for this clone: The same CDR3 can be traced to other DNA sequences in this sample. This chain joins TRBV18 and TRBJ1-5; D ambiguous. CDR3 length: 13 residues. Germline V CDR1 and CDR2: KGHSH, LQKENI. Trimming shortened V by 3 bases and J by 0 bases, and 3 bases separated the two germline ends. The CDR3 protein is CASSPYSNQPQHF. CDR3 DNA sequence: TGTGCCAGCTCACCCTATAGCAATCAGCCCCAGCATTTT.

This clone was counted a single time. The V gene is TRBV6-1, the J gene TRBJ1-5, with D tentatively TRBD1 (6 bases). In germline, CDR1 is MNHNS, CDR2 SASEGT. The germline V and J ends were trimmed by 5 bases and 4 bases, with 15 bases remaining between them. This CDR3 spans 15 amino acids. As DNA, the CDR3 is TGTGCCAGCAGTCCTACGGGGGGCCTAAATCAGCCCCAGCATTTT. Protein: CASSPTGGLNQPQHF.

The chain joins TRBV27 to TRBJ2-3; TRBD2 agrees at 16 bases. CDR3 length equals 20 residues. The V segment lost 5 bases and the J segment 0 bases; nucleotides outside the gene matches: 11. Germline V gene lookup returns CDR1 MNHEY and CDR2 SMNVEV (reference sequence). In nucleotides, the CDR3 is TGTGCCAGCAGTCCCCAACCGGGACTAGCGGGGGGGCCTAGCACAGATACGCAGTATTTT. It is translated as CASSPQPGLAGGPSTDTQYF.

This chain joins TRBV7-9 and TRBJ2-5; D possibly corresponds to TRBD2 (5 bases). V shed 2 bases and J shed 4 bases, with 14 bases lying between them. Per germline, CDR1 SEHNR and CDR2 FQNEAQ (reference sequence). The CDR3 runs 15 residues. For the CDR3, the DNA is TGTGCCAGCAGCTTACTAGGACTGGAATCAGAGACCCAGTACTTC. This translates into CASSLLGLESETQYF. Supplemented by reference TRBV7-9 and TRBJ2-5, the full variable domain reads DTGVSQNPRHKITKRGQNVTFRCDPISEHNRLYWYRQTLGQGPEFLTYFQNEAQLEKSRLLSDRFSAERPKGSFSTLEIQRTEQGDSAMYLCASSLLGLESETQYFGPGTRLLVL.

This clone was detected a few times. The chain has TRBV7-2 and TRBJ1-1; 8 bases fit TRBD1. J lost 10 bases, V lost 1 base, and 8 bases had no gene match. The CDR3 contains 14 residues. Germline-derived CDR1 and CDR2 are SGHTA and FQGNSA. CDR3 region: CASSLGAGGRLAFF. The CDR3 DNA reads TGTGCCAGCAGCTTAGGGGCAGGGGGCCGCCTAGCTTTCTTT.

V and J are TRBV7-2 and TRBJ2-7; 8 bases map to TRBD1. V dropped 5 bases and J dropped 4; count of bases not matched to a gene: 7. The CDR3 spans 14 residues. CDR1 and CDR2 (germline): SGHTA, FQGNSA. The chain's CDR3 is CASSLRDRLYEQYF. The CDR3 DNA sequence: TGTGCCAGCAGCCTCCGGGACAGGCTTTACGAGCAGTACTTC. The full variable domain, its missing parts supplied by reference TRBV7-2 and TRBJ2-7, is GAGVSQSPSNKVTEKGKDVELRCDPISGHTALYWYRQSLGQGLEFLIYFQGNSAPDKSGLPSDRFSAERTGGSVSTLTIQRTQQEDSAVYLCASSLRDRLYEQYFGPGTRLTVT.

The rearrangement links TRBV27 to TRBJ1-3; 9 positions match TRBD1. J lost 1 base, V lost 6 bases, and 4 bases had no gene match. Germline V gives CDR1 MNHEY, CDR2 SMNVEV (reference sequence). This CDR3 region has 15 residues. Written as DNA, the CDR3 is TGTGCCAGCAGCCTTGGGACAGGGTCTGGAAACACCATATATTTT. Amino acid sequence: CASSLGTGSGNTIYF.

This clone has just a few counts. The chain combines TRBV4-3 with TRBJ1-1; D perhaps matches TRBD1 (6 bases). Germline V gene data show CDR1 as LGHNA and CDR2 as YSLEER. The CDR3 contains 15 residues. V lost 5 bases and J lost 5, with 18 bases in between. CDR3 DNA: TGCGCCAGCAGCACAGGACAGCTAGATCTGACTGAAGCTTTCTTT. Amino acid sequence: CASSTGQLDLTEAFF.

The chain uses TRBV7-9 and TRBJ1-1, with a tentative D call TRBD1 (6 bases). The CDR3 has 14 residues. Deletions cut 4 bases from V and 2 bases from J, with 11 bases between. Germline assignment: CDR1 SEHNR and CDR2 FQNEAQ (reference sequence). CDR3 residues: CASSWTVLNTEAFF. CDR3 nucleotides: TGTGCCAGCAGCTGGACAGTTCTTAACACTGAAGCTTTCTTT.

The CDR3 nucleotides are TGTGCCAGCAGTACCCGACTAGCGGGAGGAATAGATACGCAGTATTTT. Residues: CASSTRLAGGIDTQYF. V and J are TRBV2 and TRBJ2-3, with 13 bases that match TRBD2. Looked up from germline, CDR1 is SNHLY and CDR2 is FYNNEI. CDR3 size: 16 residues. With 5 bases clipped from V and 5 bases from J, the junction kept 7 bases outside the gene matches.

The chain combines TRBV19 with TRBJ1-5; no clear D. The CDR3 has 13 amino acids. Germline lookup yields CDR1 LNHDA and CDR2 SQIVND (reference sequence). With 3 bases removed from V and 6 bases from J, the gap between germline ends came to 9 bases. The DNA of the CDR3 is TGTGCCAGTAGTATCGGTCCCATTCAGCCCCAGCATTTT. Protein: CASSIGPIQPQHF.

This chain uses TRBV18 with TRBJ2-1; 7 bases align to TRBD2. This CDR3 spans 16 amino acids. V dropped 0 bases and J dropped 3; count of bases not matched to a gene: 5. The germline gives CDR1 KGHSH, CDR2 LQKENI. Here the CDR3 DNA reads TGTGCCAGCTCACCACCGGGAGGGAGCCACTACAATGAGCAGTTCTTC. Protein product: CASSPPGGSHYNEQFF.

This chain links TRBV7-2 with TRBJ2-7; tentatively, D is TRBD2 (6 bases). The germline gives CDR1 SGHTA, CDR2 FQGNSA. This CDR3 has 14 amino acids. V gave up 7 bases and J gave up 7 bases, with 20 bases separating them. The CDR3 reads CASTATGLSKEQYF. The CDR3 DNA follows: TGTGCCAGCACAGCGACGGGACTCTCCAAGGAGCAGTACTTC.

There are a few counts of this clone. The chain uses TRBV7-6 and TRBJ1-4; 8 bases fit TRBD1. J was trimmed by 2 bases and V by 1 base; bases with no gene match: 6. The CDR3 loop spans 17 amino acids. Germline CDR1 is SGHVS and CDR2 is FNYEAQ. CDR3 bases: TGTGCCAGCAGCTTAGTCCAGGGGGCGCGGACTAATGAAAAACTGTTTTTT. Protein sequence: CASSLVQGARTNEKLFF.

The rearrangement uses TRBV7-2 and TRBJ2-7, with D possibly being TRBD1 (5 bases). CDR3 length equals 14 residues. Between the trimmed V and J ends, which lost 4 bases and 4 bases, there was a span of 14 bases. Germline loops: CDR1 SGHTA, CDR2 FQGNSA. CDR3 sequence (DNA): TGTGCCAGCAGCTCGCCAGGGAACCCTTACGAGCAGTACTTC. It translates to CASSSPGNPYEQYF.

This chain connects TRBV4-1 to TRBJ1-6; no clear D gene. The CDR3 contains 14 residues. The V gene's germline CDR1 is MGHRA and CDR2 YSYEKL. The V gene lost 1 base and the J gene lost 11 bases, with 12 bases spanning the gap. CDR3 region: CASSQGSPLPPLHF. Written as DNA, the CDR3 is TGCGCCAGCAGCCAAGGGAGCCCTCTTCCACCCCTCCACTTT.

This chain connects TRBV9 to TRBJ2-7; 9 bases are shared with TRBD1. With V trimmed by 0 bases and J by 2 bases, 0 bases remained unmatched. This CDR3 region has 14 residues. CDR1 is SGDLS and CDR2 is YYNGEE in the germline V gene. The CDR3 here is CASSVGQGAYEQYF. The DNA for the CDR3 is TGTGCCAGCAGCGTAGGACAGGGGGCCTACGAGCAGTACTTC.

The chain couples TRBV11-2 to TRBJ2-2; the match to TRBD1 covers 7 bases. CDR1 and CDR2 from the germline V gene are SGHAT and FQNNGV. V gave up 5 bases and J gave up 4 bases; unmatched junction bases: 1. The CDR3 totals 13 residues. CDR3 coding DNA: TGTGCCAGCAGCCGACAGGGCACCGGGGAGCTGTTTTTT. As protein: CASSRQGTGELFF.

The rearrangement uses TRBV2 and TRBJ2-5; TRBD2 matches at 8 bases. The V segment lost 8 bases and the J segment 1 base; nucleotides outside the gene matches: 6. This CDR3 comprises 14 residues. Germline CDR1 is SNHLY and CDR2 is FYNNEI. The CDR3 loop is CASLLAGIQETQYF. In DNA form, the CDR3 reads TGTGCCAGCCTGCTAGCGGGCATCCAAGAGACCCAGTACTTC.

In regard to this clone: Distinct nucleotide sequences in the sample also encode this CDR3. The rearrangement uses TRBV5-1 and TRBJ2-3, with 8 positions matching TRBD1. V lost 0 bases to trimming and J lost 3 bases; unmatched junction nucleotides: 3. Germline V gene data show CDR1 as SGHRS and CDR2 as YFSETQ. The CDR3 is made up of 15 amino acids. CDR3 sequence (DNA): TGCGCCAGCAGCTTGGGGACAGGGTGGACAGATACGCAGTATTTT. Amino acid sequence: CASSLGTGWTDTQYF.

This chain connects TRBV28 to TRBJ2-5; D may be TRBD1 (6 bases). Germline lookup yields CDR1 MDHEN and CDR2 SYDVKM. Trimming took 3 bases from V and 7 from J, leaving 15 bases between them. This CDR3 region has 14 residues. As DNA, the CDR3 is TGTGCCAGCAGTTTTGGGGGACAACGGCGGACCCAGTACTTC. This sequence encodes CASSFGGQRRTQYF.

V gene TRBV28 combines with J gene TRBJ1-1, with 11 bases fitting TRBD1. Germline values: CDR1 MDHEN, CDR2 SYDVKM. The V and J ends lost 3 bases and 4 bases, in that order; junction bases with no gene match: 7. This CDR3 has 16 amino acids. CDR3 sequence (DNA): TGTGCCAGCAGTTTGGACAGGGGGCTAGGTGGCACTGAAGCTTTCTTT. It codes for CASSLDRGLGGTEAFF.

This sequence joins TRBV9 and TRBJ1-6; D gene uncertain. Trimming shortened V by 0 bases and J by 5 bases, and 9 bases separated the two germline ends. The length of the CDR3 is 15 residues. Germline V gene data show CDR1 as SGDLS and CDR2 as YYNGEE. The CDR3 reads CASSVEQVNNSPLHF. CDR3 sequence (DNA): TGTGCCAGCAGCGTAGAGCAGGTTAATAATTCACCCCTCCACTTT. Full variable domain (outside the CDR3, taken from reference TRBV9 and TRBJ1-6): DSGVTQTPKHLITATGQRVTLRCSPRSGDLSVYWYQQSLDQGLQFLIQYYNGEERAKGNILERFSAQQFPDLHSELNLSSLELGDSALYFCASSVEQVNNSPLHFGNGTRLTVT.

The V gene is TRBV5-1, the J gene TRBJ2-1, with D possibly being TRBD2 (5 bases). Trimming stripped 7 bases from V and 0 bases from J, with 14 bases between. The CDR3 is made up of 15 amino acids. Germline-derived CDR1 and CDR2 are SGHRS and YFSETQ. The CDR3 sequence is CASDPKGDSYNEQFF. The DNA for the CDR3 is TGCGCCAGCGACCCCAAGGGAGACTCCTACAATGAGCAGTTCTTC.

The CDR3 region is CASSVGLAVYQETQYF. In DNA, the CDR3 is TGTGCCAGCAGCGTAGGCCTAGCGGTGTACCAAGAGACCCAGTACTTC. The V and J genes are TRBV9 and TRBJ2-5; TRBD2 matches 7 bases. The CDR3 contains 16 residues. Germline values: CDR1 SGDLS, CDR2 YYNGEE. Trimming removed 0 bases from V and 0 bases from J; junction bases left unmatched: 5.